The rows below give T cell receptor beta chains drawn from one sample of a study of cytomegalovirus exposure and HLA in healthy donors. Clones were sequenced by immunoSEQ multiplex PCR, and TCRdb holds only the in-frame ones, with some missing. This table has 150,000 to 200,000 clones, roughly 80% appearing once. The specimen sequenced was PBMCs. The receptor source for this set is a woman aged 45-59 years in good health and CMV-seronegative. Each CDR3 is given with its conserved first and last residue. The D gene is left open where the match is weak. Only some rows state a clone size, as once, few, many or a class for expanded clones.

>TRBJ2-7|NA|TRBV9|NA
TGTGCCAGCAGCGTAGGGCTACGCGACACCGGCGATCGACGGCAGTACTTC
CASSVGLRDTGDRRQYF
>TRBJ1-2|NA|TRBV6-4|NA
TGTGCCAGCAGTGACTATGCGGGCGGCTATGGCTACACCTTC
CASSDYAGGYGYTF
>TRBJ1-3|TRBD1|TRBV25-1|few
TGTGCCAGCAGTGTACAGGGGTACACCATATATTTT
CASSVQGYTIYF
>TRBJ1-2|NA|TRBV27|NA
TGTGCCAGCAGTGCGACGGGGTATGGCTACACCTTC
CASSATGYGYTF
>TRBJ2-5|NA|TRBV2|NA
TGTGCCAGCACGGCCAGGGGAATGCGAGAGACCCAGTACTTC
CASTARGMRETQYF
>TRBJ2-3|NA|TRBV7-9|NA
TGTGCCAGCAGCTTGGACAGTTTTTCCGATACGCAGTATTTT
CASSLDSFSDTQYF
>TRBJ2-7|TRBD1|TRBV27|NA
TGTGCCCCCTACCCCCCGGGACAGGATCTTGACGAGCAGTACTTC
CAPYPPGQDLDEQYF
>TRBJ1-2|TRBD1|TRBV18|NA
TGTGCCAGCTCACCACCTTCAGGGGGTCCATATGGCTACACCTTC
CASSPPSGGPYGYTF
>TRBJ2-1|NA|TRBV4-1|NA
TGCGCCAGCAGCCAAGACCCGGGGTTTCGGGGGTTAAATGAGCAGTTCTTC
CASSQDPGFRGLNEQFF
>TRBJ1-1|NA|TRBV30|NA
TGTGCCTGGAGTGTTTCCAGGAACACTGAAGCTTTCTTT
CAWSVSRNTEAFF
>TRBJ1-1|TRBD1|TRBV6-5|NA
TGTGCCAGCAGTCCCAGGGGGCTCACTGAAGCTTTCTTT
CASSPRGLTEAFF
>TRBJ1-2|TRBD1|TRBV5-1|NA
TGCGCCAGCAGATCCGGGACAGGCTATGGCTACACCTTC
CASRSGTGYGYTF
>TRBJ2-1|NA|TRBV18|NA
TGTGCCAGCTCATCCGGAGGAACGGGAGACTCCTACAATGAGCAGTTCTTC
CASSSGGTGDSYNEQFF
>TRBJ1-6|TRBD1|TRBV2|NA
TGTGCCAGCAGTCGGGGACAGGGGACGTCCTATAATTCACCCCTCCACTTT
CASSRGQGTSYNSPLHF
>TRBJ1-1|NA|TRBV18|NA
TGTGCCAGCTTGTCGAAGAGAAACACTGAAGCTTTCTTT
CASLSKRNTEAFF
>TRBJ1-1|TRBD1|TRBV29-1|once
TGCAGCGGGACAGGGAACACTGAAGCTTTCTTT
CSGTGNTEAFF
>TRBJ2-1|NA|TRBV12-5|once
TGTGCTAGTGGACCCCCCGGGGTAGTCTACAATGAGCAGTTCTTC
CASGPPGVVYNEQFF
>TRBJ2-2|NA|TRBV12-1|NA
TGTGCCAGCAGCTCCGGGGTTACCGGGGAGCTGTTTTTT
CASSSGVTGELFF
>TRBJ1-5|NA|TRBV2|NA
TGTGCCAGCAGCGACTCAGGGTTTGGGGATCAGCCCCAGCATTTT
CASSDSGFGDQPQHF
>TRBJ2-5|TRBD2|TRBV4-2|NA
TGTGCCAGCAGCCCTCTGGGGACTAGCGGGAGGGATCTCCAAGAGACCCAGTACTTC
CASSPLGTSGRDLQETQYF
>TRBJ2-5|TRBD1|TRBV9|once
TGTGCCAGCAGCGTATCGGGACAGGGGGCGCAACAGTACTTC
CASSVSGQGAQQYF
>TRBJ1-4|NA|TRBV6-5|NA
TGTGCCAGCAGTTACAGAGGTTGGGAGGGAAAACTGTTTTTT
CASSYRGWEGKLFF
>TRBJ2-7|TRBD2|TRBV13|NA
TGTGCCAGCAGCGTGGGACTAGCGGGAGGTCCGATTTACGAGCAGTACTTC
CASSVGLAGGPIYEQYF
>TRBJ2-1|NA|TRBV5-6|few
TGTGCCAGCAGAAGGGGGAGCGGTTACAATGAGCAGTTCTTC
CASRRGSGYNEQFF
>TRBJ2-3|TRBD2|TRBV18|few
TGTGCCAGCTCACCACCTAGTAGCGGGGGCTACACAGATACGCAGTATTTT
CASSPPSSGGYTDTQYF
>TRBJ2-2|TRBD1|TRBV7-7|NA
TGTGCTAGCAGCTTACGTACAGGGGGCGCGGGGAAGCTGTTTTTT
CASSLRTGGAGKLFF
>TRBJ2-6|NA|TRBV2|NA
TGTGCCAGCAGCGCAGCGGGGGCCAACGTCCTGACTTTC
CASSAAGANVLTF
>TRBJ1-2|TRBD1|TRBV19|NA
TGTGCCAGTAGTATAGCGGGACAGGGTTCTGGCTACACCTTC
CASSIAGQGSGYTF
>TRBJ2-5|TRBD2|TRBV18|NA
TGTGCCAGCTCAGAGACTAGCGGTGGCGGGACCCAGTACTTC
CASSETSGGGTQYF
>TRBJ2-1|NA|TRBV6-5|NA
TGTGCCAGCAGCCCTTGGGTCAGCGATGAGCAGTTCTTC
CASSPWVSDEQFF
>TRBJ2-1|TRBD1|TRBV6-5|NA
TGTGCCAGCAGTTCCCAAGACAGGGGCGACCGCGAGCAGTTCTTC
CASSSQDRGDREQFF
>TRBJ2-1|NA|TRBV5-1|NA
TGCGCCAGCAGCTTTGTGACAGGCAATGAGCAGTTCTTC
CASSFVTGNEQFF
>TRBJ2-1|NA|TRBV28|NA
TGTGCCAGCGGGGAGATTGAGCAGTTCTTC
CASGEIEQFF
>TRBJ2-7|NA|TRBV6-5|NA
TGTGCCAGCAGTTACTCGGGGACTCCCGCCTACGAGCAGTACTTC
CASSYSGTPAYEQYF
>TRBJ1-2|NA|TRBV5-6|few
TGTGCCAGCAGCTTGGCGGGGGGTTCCGGCTACACCTTC
CASSLAGGSGYTF
>TRBJ1-5|NA|TRBV7-2|NA
TGTGCCAGCAGCCCCCCAGGGGCCCATCAGCCCCAGCATTTT
CASSPPGAHQPQHF
>TRBJ1-1|TRBD1|TRBV4-3|few
TGCGCCAGCAGCCACGACAGGGTGAACACTGAAGCTTTCTTT
CASSHDRVNTEAFF